One sample yielded the 18 T cell receptor beta chains listed below, sequenced in a study of cytomegalovirus exposure and HLA in healthy donors. 13 Jbeta primers and 60 Vbeta primers were used for the PCR. The assay was immunoSEQ multiplex PCR, and TCRdb's table has in-frame clones only and misses some. Seen here are more than 100,000 clones, nearly 65% observed once, and the top ten hold 10%. Material: PBMCs. The receptor set was obtained from a middle-aged man in good health and CMV-seropositive.

V gene TRBV7-9 combines with J gene TRBJ1-2, with TRBD1 identical over 9 bases. The V gene end was trimmed by 2 bases and the J gene end by 7 bases; junction bases not matched to a gene: 8. The germline V gene encodes CDR1 SEHNR and CDR2 FQNEAQ (reference sequence). The CDR3 loop spans 15 amino acids. The CDR3 bases are TGTGCCAGCAGCTTAATGGGACAGGGAGTATCTGGCTACACCTTC. It encodes CASSLMGQGVSGYTF.

This clone was picked up a small number of times. This chain uses TRBV4-2 with TRBJ2-3; TRBD2 agrees at 10 bases. There are 17 residues in the CDR3. V lost 0 bases and J lost 2; bases outside the gene matches: 5. CDR1 LGHNA and CDR2 YNFKEQ come from the germline V gene. As DNA, the CDR3 is TGTGCCAGCAGCCAAGACTCCACTAGCGGGGTCACAGATACGCAGTATTTT. As protein: CASSQDSTSGVTDTQYF.

The chain links TRBV19 to TRBJ1-5, with 9 positions matching TRBD1. Germline V gene lookup returns CDR1 LNHDA and CDR2 SQIVND (reference sequence). CDR3 length equals 18 residues. V was pared by 5 bases and J by 1 base, with 12 bases of the junction left unmatched. The CDR3: CASSPRTGAELSNQPQHF. In nucleotides, the CDR3 is TGTGCCAGTAGTCCTCGGACAGGGGCTGAACTGAGCAATCAGCCCCAGCATTTT.

This clone has more than one count but fewer than ten. The chain recombines TRBV18 with TRBJ2-7, with 8 nucleotides matching TRBD1. The CDR3 is made up of 13 amino acids. The trim removed 5 bases at V and 6 bases at J, leaving 6 bases unmatched. Germline CDR1 and CDR2: KGHSH and LQKENI. DNA for the CDR3: TGTGCCAGCTCAGCGACAGGGGACACCGAGCAGTACTTC. Protein sequence: CASSATGDTEQYF.

The J gene is TRBJ2-3, the V gene TRBV5-8; possible D gene TRBD1, 6 bases. The CDR3 is 14 residues long. The V end was cut by 2 bases, the J end by 6 bases, with 13 bases between. Germline CDR1 SGHTS, CDR2 YDEGEE. The CDR3: CASSLLGGRDTQYF. DNA for the CDR3: TGTGCCAGCAGCTTACTAGGGGGTCGGGATACGCAGTATTTT.

This chain joins TRBV7-9 and TRBJ1-2; TRBD1 aligns across 7 bases. V lost 4 bases and J lost 7; bases outside the gene matches: 9. Germline V gene data show CDR1 as SEHNR and CDR2 as FQNEAQ (reference sequence). The CDR3 is 14 amino acids. The CDR3 coding sequence is TGTGCCAGCAGCTGGGACAGCATAGGCTCTGGCTACACCTTC. The encoded protein is CASSWDSIGSGYTF.

This clone was seen only a few times. V is TRBV21-1 and J is TRBJ1-3; TRBD1, the table's D call, lacks a check against the DNA. TRBV21-1 is tagged as a pseudogene. This CDR3 comprises 14 residues. The CDR3 nucleotides are TGTGCCAGCAGCTGGGACAACTCTGGAAACACCATATATTTT. Translation gives CASSWDNSGNTIYF.

This chain's CDR3 is CASSLGLGAKSYEQYF. CDR3 nucleotide sequence: TGCGCCAGCAGCCTAGGTCTGGGGGCGAAGTCCTACGAGCAGTACTTC. This chain uses TRBV5-1 with TRBJ2-7, with a tentative D call TRBD1 (6 bases). Between the trimmed V and J ends, which lost 4 bases and 1 base, there was a span of 18 bases. The CDR3 spans 16 residues. Germline CDR1 and CDR2: SGHRS and YFSETQ.

The rearrangement links TRBV4-1 to TRBJ1-6, with 7 positions matching TRBD1. This CDR3 spans 17 amino acids. Germline CDR1 reads MGHRA; CDR2 reads YSYEKL. Trimming cost V 0 bases and J 0 bases; bases outside gene matches: 2. CDR3 sequence reads: CASSQEGQSSYNSPLHF. In DNA form, the CDR3 reads TGCGCCAGCAGCCAAGAGGGACAGAGCTCCTATAATTCACCCCTCCACTTT.

The genes are TRBV7-2 and TRBJ2-7; 16 positions match TRBD2. This CDR3 is 18 amino acids long. The germline V gene has CDR1 SGHTA and CDR2 FQGNSA. The V gene end was trimmed by 5 bases and the J gene end by 6 bases; junction bases not matched to a gene: 13. In DNA form, the CDR3 reads TGTGCCAGCAGCACCCTCCCGGGACTAGCGGGAGGGCCAGGCGAGCAGTACTTC. This sequence encodes CASSTLPGLAGGPGEQYF.

The V call is TRBV5-4, the J call TRBJ2-5; 8 bases are a match to TRBD2. The better agreement between TRBJ2-7 and the DNA end casts doubt on the J call. The CDR3 extends over 16 amino acids. Looked up from germline, CDR1 is SGHNT and CDR2 is YYREEE (reference sequence). CDR3: CASSLGAGAISYEQYF. The CDR3 DNA follows: TGTGCCAGCAGCTTGGGAGCGGGAGCTATATCATACGAGCAGTACTTC.

The V gene is TRBV7-9, the J gene TRBJ2-5, with a tentative D call TRBD2 (7 bases). V was cut by 2 bases and J by 4 bases, with 11 bases left in between. Germline lookup yields CDR1 SEHNR and CDR2 FQNEAQ (reference sequence). The CDR3 covers 14 residues. CDR3 amino acids: CASSLSGGAETQYF. The CDR3 region has the DNA TGTGCCAGCAGCTTAAGTGGGGGGGCAGAGACCCAGTACTTC.

The rearrangement uses TRBV7-3 and TRBJ2-3; D might be TRBD2 (5 bases). CDR1 is SGHTA and CDR2 is FQGTGA in the germline V gene. V was pared by 2 bases and J by 6 bases, with 15 bases between. The CDR3 loop spans 15 amino acids. The CDR3 nucleotides are TGTGCCAGCAGCTTATTGGGTGGGAAGCGGGATACGCAGTATTTT. Translation: CASSLLGGKRDTQYF.

This sequence joins TRBV7-9 and TRBJ1-4; TRBD1 agrees at 11 bases. The length of the CDR3 is 16 residues. The V and J ends lost 6 bases and 8 bases, in that order; junction bases with no gene match: 11. CDR1 is SEHNR and CDR2 is FQNEAQ in the germline V gene (reference sequence). CDR3 DNA: TGTGCCAGCAGGGGGGCTCCGGACAGGGGGCCCGAAAAACTGTTTTTT. Its protein is CASRGAPDRGPEKLFF. Complete variable domain (other parts from reference TRBV7-9 and TRBJ1-4): DTGVSQNPRHKITKRGQNVTFRCDPISEHNRLYWYRQTLGQGPEFLTYFQNEAQLEKSRLLSDRFSAERPKGSFSTLEIQRTEQGDSAMYLCASRGAPDRGPEKLFFGSGTQLSVL.

The genes are TRBV5-1 and TRBJ1-2; TRBD1 matches at 9 bases. CDR1 is SGHRS and CDR2 is YFSETQ in the germline V gene. The CDR3 runs 17 residues. Losses at the gene ends were 0 bases for V and 1 base for J; bases not matched to a gene: 7. Written as DNA, the CDR3 is TGCGCCAGCAGCTTGGCGGACAGGGGAAGGTATAACTATGGCTACACCTTC. Amino acids: CASSLADRGRYNYGYTF. Full variable domain (rest looked up from reference TRBV5-1 and TRBJ1-2): KAGVTQTPRYLIKTRGQQVTLSCSPISGHRSVSWYQQTPGQGLQFLFEYFSETQRNKGNFPGRFSGRQFSNSRSEMNVSTLELGDSALYLCASSLADRGRYNYGYTFGSGTRLTVV.

V usage is TRBV4-1 and J usage is TRBJ2-3; maybe TRBD1 (6 bases). This CDR3 has 13 residues. CDR1 and CDR2 (germline): MGHRA, YSYEKL. V lost 5 bases, J lost 3 bases, and 9 bases lay in between. For the CDR3, the DNA is TGCGCCAGCAGCGCCAGGGGTACAGATACGCAGTATTTT. Translated, it gives CASSARGTDTQYF.

This clone has only a few counts. The chain is built from TRBV7-3 and TRBJ1-2; a possible D gene is TRBD1 (5 bases). Germline V gene data show CDR1 as SGHTA and CDR2 as FQGTGA. Trimming took off 2 bases at V and 4 bases at J, with 8 bases between the two ends. The CDR3 extends over 13 amino acids. DNA of the CDR3: TGTGCCAGCAGCTTAGGGGGGACCTATGGCTACACCTTC. It is translated as CASSLGGTYGYTF.

The chain has TRBV19 and TRBJ1-4; TRBD1 matches 7 bases. Germline V gene sequence: CDR1 LNHDA, CDR2 SQIVND (reference sequence). The CDR3 runs to 15 residues. J lost 5 bases, V lost 3 bases, and 6 bases had no gene match. The CDR3 spells CASSIMGQKNEKLFF. CDR3 bases: TGTGCCAGTAGTATTATGGGACAGAAGAATGAAAAACTGTTTTTT.